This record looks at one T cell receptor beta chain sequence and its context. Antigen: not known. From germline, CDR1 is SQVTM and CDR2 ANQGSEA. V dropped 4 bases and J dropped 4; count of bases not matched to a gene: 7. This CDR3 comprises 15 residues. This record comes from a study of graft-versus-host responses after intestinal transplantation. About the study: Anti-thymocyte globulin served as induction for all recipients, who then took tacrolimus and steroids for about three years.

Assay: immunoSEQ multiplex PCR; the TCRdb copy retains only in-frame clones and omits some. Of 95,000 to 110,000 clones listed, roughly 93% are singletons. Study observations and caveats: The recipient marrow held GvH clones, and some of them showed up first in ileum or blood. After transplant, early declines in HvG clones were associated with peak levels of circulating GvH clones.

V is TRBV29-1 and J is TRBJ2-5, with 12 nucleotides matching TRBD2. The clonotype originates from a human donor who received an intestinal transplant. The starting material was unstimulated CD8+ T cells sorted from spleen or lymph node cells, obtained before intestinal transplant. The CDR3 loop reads CSVGLAGAKGETQYF. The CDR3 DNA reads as TGCAGCGTTGGACTAGCGGGGGCGAAAGGAGAGACCCAGTACTTC.